These 7 T cell receptor beta chains came from one sample sequenced in a study of cytotoxic CD8 clonotypes in ibrutinib-treated CLL. The method was immunoSEQ multiplex PCR; TCRdb's version includes in-frame clones alone and lacks a portion of them. Of about 310,000 clones listed, around four fifths are singletons. The sample here was PBMCs, taken before ibrutinib treatment. Receptors were obtained from a human donor with chronic lymphocytic leukemia.

The chain employs TRBV15 and TRBJ1-1; D not certain. The CDR3 is 15 residues long. Per germline, CDR1 LNHNV and CDR2 YYDKDF (reference sequence). V shed 1 base and J shed 0 bases, with 9 bases lying between them. CDR3 sequence (DNA): TGTGCCACCAGCAGAGTTTCCGGGTTGAACACTGAAGCTTTCTTT. Amino acid sequence: CATSRVSGLNTEAFF.

This clone was observed a few times. The genes are TRBV4-3 and TRBJ2-5; possibly TRBD1 or TRBD2 for D (6 bases each). The CDR3 covers 15 residues. Germline V gene sequence: CDR1 LGHNA, CDR2 YSLEER. V shed 1 base and J shed 5 bases, with 14 bases lying between them. The CDR3 spells CASSQAWGALETQYF. The CDR3 bases are TGCGCCAGCAGCCAAGCTTGGGGGGCCCTTGAGACCCAGTACTTC.

The chain employs TRBV6-4 and TRBJ2-7; no definite D call. Trimming removed 8 bases at V and 4 bases at J, with 6 bases between. The CDR3 is made up of 10 amino acids. Germline V gene data show CDR1 as MRHNA and CDR2 as SNTAGT. This CDR3 reads CASAEYEQYF. In DNA, the CDR3 is TGTGCCAGCGCAGAATACGAGCAGTACTTC.

This chain uses TRBV11-3 with TRBJ2-2; 12 nucleotides line up with TRBD1. Germline CDR1 reads SGHNT; CDR2 reads YENEEA. The V and J ends lost 5 bases and 10 bases, in that order; junction bases with no gene match: 8. This CDR3 is built from 15 residues. CDR3 region: CASSSRDRGLVELFF. DNA of the CDR3: TGTGCCAGCAGCAGCCGGGACAGGGGGCTCGTGGAGCTGTTTTTT. The whole variable domain, remainder taken from reference TRBV11-3 and TRBJ2-2, is EAGVVQSPRYKIIEKKQPVAFWCNPISGHNTLYWYLQNLGQGPELLIRYENEEAVDDSQLPKDRFSAERLKGVDSTLKIQPAELGDSAVYLCASSSRDRGLVELFFGEGSRLTVL.

The J gene is TRBJ2-7, the V gene TRBV7-2; D possibly matches TRBD1 or TRBD2 (5 bases each). Germline values: CDR1 SGHTA, CDR2 FQGNSA. The V and J ends lost 9 bases and 2 bases respectively, with 17 bases between them. The CDR3 runs 14 residues. This chain's CDR3 is CASRGAEGPYEQYF. The CDR3 nucleotides are TGTGCCAGTAGGGGCGCAGAGGGGCCCTACGAGCAGTACTTC.

The chain carries TRBV11-2 and TRBJ2-2, with 8 nucleotides matching TRBD2. The CDR3 is 16 residues long. In germline, CDR1 is SGHAT, CDR2 FQNNGV. V lost 5 bases, J lost 3 bases, and 8 bases stayed unmatched. CDR3 protein: CASSPPGAGDTGELFF. In DNA form, the CDR3 reads TGTGCCAGCAGCCCACCGGGAGCGGGAGACACCGGGGAGCTGTTTTTT.

CDR3 region: CASSLASLAASTDTQYF. CDR3 bases: TGTGCCAGCAGCTTAGCGTCTCTAGCGGCCAGCACAGATACGCAGTATTTT. The rearrangement uses TRBV7-2 and TRBJ2-3, with 7 bases aligning to TRBD2. With V trimmed by 0 bases and J by 0 bases, 6 bases remained unmatched. CDR3 length: 17 residues. Germline values: CDR1 SGHTA, CDR2 FQGNSA.